These 19 T cell receptor beta chains were all obtained from the same sample, sequenced in a study of tumor and adjacent non-tumor tissue in lung cancer. The library came from three nested PCR rounds adapted from ARM-PCR protocols. MiXCR, applied by TCRdb to the multiplex PCR reads, yields one record per CDR3 protein. In the table there are tens of thousands of distinct CDR3 sequences, roughly 70% of which are singletons. This sample's RNA came from whole unsorted tissue. The specimen was lung tumor tissue. These receptors came from a man between 60 and 70 years old with non-small cell lung cancer.

Comments on this clonotype: The junction shows a germline mismatch at one end, possibly a read error. The chain carries TRBV29-1 and TRBJ1-3; D gene ambiguous. The CDR3 covers 13 residues. The germline gives CDR1 SQVTM, CDR2 ANQGSEA. The CDR3 bases are TGCAGCGCTGAAGTGAGGGCTGGAAATACCATATATTTT. This gives the protein CSAEVRAGNTIYF.

Details on this clonotype: As the CDR3 is not closed by the conserved phenylalanine or tryptophan, this likely results from a read error. This rearrangement joins TRBV2 to TRBJ2-2, with 13 bases fitting TRBD2. This CDR3 region has 16 residues. V lost 4 bases, J lost 5 bases, and 4 bases stayed unmatched. CDR1 and CDR2 (germline): SNHLY, FYNNEI. CDR3 residues: CASSGTSGGNTGELFY. The CDR3 DNA is TGTGCCAGCAGTGGGACTAGCGGGGGAAATACCGGGGAGCTGTTTTAT.

The table lists this clonotype with many counts. The chain couples TRBV20-1 to TRBJ2-1, with 7 bases that match TRBD1. This CDR3 has 13 residues. The V and J ends lost 6 bases and 1 base, in that order; junction bases with no gene match: 3. Germline V gene sequence: CDR1 DFQATT, CDR2 SNEGSKA (reference sequence). The DNA for the CDR3 is TGCAGTGCGCCGGGACAGTCCTACAATGAGCAGTTCTTC. Its protein product is CSAPGQSYNEQFF.

In the case of this clonotype: Possible read error: a much larger clone is one base away. The chain couples TRBV20-1 to TRBJ2-1, with TRBD2 matching over 14 bases. This CDR3 region has 14 residues. Germline CDR1 reads DFQATT; CDR2 reads SNEGSKA (reference sequence). The CDR3 region is CSATTSGRVNEQLF. CDR3 in DNA: TGCAGTGCTACGACTAGCGGGAGGGTTAATGAGCAGTTATTC.

This clonotype was seen many times. J is TRBJ2-3 and V is TRBV20-1; 12 bases agree with TRBD2. V lost 1 base and J lost 4; bases outside the gene matches: 3. This CDR3 is built from 15 residues. Per germline, CDR1 DFQATT and CDR2 SNEGSKA (reference sequence). The CDR3 nucleotides are TGCAGTGCTAGAGTCGCTAGCGGGGGGGCAGATACGCAGTATTTT. Its translation: CSARVASGGADTQYF.

Note on this clonotype: A much bigger clone sits one base away, suggesting this may be a read error. V and J are TRBV6-2 or TRBV6-3 and TRBJ2-7, with 9 positions matching TRBD1. TRBJ2-1 matches the DNA end more closely, so the J call is doubtful. Germline lookup yields CDR1 MNHEY and CDR2 SVGEGT. The CDR3 spans 17 residues. The DNA for the CDR3 is TGTGCCAGCAGTTACTCGAACGCCGGGACAGGGATCTACGAGCAGTTCTTC. It encodes CASSYSNAGTGIYEQFF.

The genes are TRBV4-1 and TRBJ2-3; D possibly matches TRBD1 or TRBD2 (5 bases each). This CDR3 contains 15 residues. Germline values: CDR1 MGHRA, CDR2 YSYEKL. V dropped 5 bases and J dropped 7 bases, with 19 bases sitting between them. CDR3 nucleotide sequence: TGCGCCAGCAGCAAAAATATCGGGACCTCATATACGCAGTATTTT. This translates into CASSKNIGTSYTQYF.

Ten or more counts support this clonotype. This sequence joins TRBV12-3 or TRBV12-4 and TRBJ1-1; D gene uncertain. The length of the CDR3 is 14 residues. Trimming cost V 2 bases and J 7 bases, with 14 bases left between them. The CDR3 nucleotides are TGTGCCAGCAGTTTACTAGGTAACGGCGGTGAAGCTTTCTTT. Its translation is CASSLLGNGGEAFF.

Points on this clonotype: With a much larger clone just one base away, this may be a read error. The V and J genes are TRBV11-2 and TRBJ1-3, with TRBD1 identical over 7 bases. After removal of 1 base from V and 8 bases from J, the junction contained 8 bases not matched to a gene. The CDR3 runs to 15 residues. The germline V gene encodes CDR1 SGHAT and CDR2 FQNNGV. CDR3 sequence reads: CASSLGWRQGDTIYF. Here the CDR3 DNA reads TGTGCCAGCAGCTTAGGTTGGAGACAGGGAGACACCATATATTTT.

A word on this clonotype: At one end the junction does not follow the germline gene, possibly because of a read error. V and J are TRBV4-2 and TRBJ2-7; 7 bases are a match to TRBD1. Germline V CDR1 and CDR2: LGHNA, YNFKEQ. The CDR3 sequence is 15 residues long. CDR3 sequence: CAISQDLLQGSEQYF. In DNA form, the CDR3 reads TGTGCCATCAGCCAAGATCTCTTACAGGGGAGCGAGCAGTACTTC.

This clonotype was observed at least ten times. The chain has TRBV6-6 and TRBJ1-2; weak D call: TRBD1 (6 bases). The CDR3 has 15 residues. V was pared by 3 bases and J by 4 bases, with 15 bases between. The germline V gene has CDR1 MNHNY and CDR2 SVGAGI (reference sequence). As DNA, the CDR3 is TGTGCCAGCAGTTATCCAGGACAGACAATCTATGGCTACACCTTC. This sequence encodes CASSYPGQTIYGYTF.

A remark on this clonotype: The CDR3 carries no conserved terminal phenylalanine or tryptophan, so it likely arises from a read error. The gene calls are TRBV11-2 and TRBJ2-1, with TRBD2 as a possible D gene (6 bases). Trimming took 5 bases from V and 9 from J, leaving 20 bases between them. Germline-derived CDR1 and CDR2 are SGHAT and FQNNGV. The CDR3 runs to 15 residues. The CDR3: CASSPHRGMGVEQFL. The CDR3 bases are TGTGCCAGCAGCCCGCACCGGGGGATGGGGGTTGAGCAGTTCCTC.

This clonotype occurred many times. The chain couples TRBV11-2 to TRBJ1-2, with D unclear. V lost 7 bases to trimming and J lost 7 bases, with 22 bases between them. CDR3 length: 15 amino acids. Germline lookup yields CDR1 SGHAT and CDR2 FQNNGV. The CDR3 loop reads CASTVWEPGVTGYTF. CDR3 sequence (DNA): TGTGCCAGCACCGTTTGGGAACCGGGTGTTACTGGCTACACCTTC.

V usage is TRBV20-1 and J usage is TRBJ2-7; TRBD1 is a possible D gene (5 bases). The germline CDR1 and CDR2 sequences are DFQATT and SNEGSKA (reference sequence). This CDR3 comprises 14 residues. The germline V and J ends were trimmed by 2 bases and 3 bases, with 14 bases remaining between them. The CDR3 region has the DNA TGCAGTGCTAGATATGGGTCAGGGATCTACGAGCAGTACTTC. Residues: CSARYGSGIYEQYF.

The genes are TRBV29-1 and TRBJ2-5; perhaps TRBD2 as D (6 bases). This CDR3 contains 14 residues. The V end was cut by 8 bases, the J end by 5 bases, with 21 bases between. Germline CDR1 SQVTM, CDR2 ANQGSEA. CDR3 protein: CSIANGGKHETQYF. The CDR3 region has the DNA TGCAGCATTGCCAATGGCGGGAAACACGAGACCCAGTACTTC.

This clonotype was detected many times. This chain joins TRBV7-9 and TRBJ1-4; unclear D gene. The CDR3 has 11 residues. In germline, CDR1 is SEHNR, CDR2 FQNEAQ (reference sequence). Trimming removed 8 bases from V and 4 bases from J, with 5 bases in between. Written as DNA, the CDR3 is TGTGCCAGCGGAAGTAATGAAAAACTGTTTTTT. Its protein product is CASGSNEKLFF.

The V call is TRBV4-1, the J call TRBJ2-4; tentatively, D is TRBD2 (6 bases). There are 13 residues in the CDR3. V was cut by 2 bases and J by 8 bases, with 10 bases left in between. The germline CDR1 and CDR2 sequences are MGHRA and YSYEKL. The CDR3 sequence: CASSQPGEDIQYF. In DNA, the CDR3 is TGCGCCAGCAGCCAACCGGGGGAAGACATTCAGTACTTC.

This clonotype was recorded many times. The V and J genes are TRBV20-1 and TRBJ2-2, with 9 bases matching TRBD2. Germline V gene data show CDR1 as DFQATT and CDR2 as SNEGSKA (reference sequence). The CDR3 spans 14 residues. V shed 3 bases and J 1 base; nucleotides not matched to a gene: 0. As DNA, the CDR3 is TGCAGTGCTAGGACTAGCGGGAACACCGGGGAGCTGTTTTTT. This sequence encodes CSARTSGNTGELFF.

Judged by abundance, this clonotype is medium-sized. The V and J genes are TRBV6-2 or TRBV6-3 and TRBJ1-1, with a possible D match to TRBD1 (5 bases). V dropped 2 bases and J dropped 11 bases, with 12 bases sitting between them. The CDR3 runs 12 residues. Per the germline V gene, CDR1 is MNHEY and CDR2 is SVGEGT. For the CDR3, the DNA is TGTGCCAGCAGTTACGCGATGGGGGGGGCTTTCTTT. It yields the protein CASSYAMGGAFF.